Described below is a single T cell receptor (beta chain) sequence and its context. This receptor's antigen is unknown. The read terminates 3 residues ahead of where the CDR3 ends, so the germline J gene completes it. Every participant had a single incident cervical HPV16 infection, and women with prevalent HPV16 infections were excluded. Cervical HPV DNA was detected with MY09/MY11 PCR, and genotyping was done with dot-blot hybridization. More than 14 mL of heparinized blood were centrifuged, and the buffy coat was split into aliquots, frozen at -30 degrees C, and then kept at -80 degrees C. QIAGEN kits were used to extract genomic DNA from the buffy coat specimens. TCR beta CDR3 regions were amplified by multiplex PCR from an average of roughly 1.3 ug genomic DNA per sample using the immunoSEQ assay. Primer bias was corrected in the assay by using a complete synthetic TCR repertoire to establish an amplification baseline. Amplicons were sequenced on the Illumina platform. Under the source paper's analysis protocol: Error correction of the sequences involved clustering with frequency ratios plus a modified nearest-neighbor algorithm, after which the sequences were analyzed in the immunoSEQ Analyzer using IMGT gene definitions. At each rarefaction depth, TCR richness and evenness were averaged across 20 rarefaction repeats, and samples with fewer sequences than that depth were excluded. V, D and J gene relative abundances were compared between groups with Wilcoxon rank sum tests, applying FDR correction. For the blinded duplicates, the intraclass correlation was 95% to 97% for TCR richness and averaged about 75% across about 70 gene segments. This is the immuneACCESS table as TCRdb keeps it, with only in-frame sequences that have V and J called. A part of the clones is gone; compared with another copy, unresolved V genes explain less than half, and the rest is unexplained. The V and J calls and clone size come from that table; D and trimming were worked out from the DNA. This sample's listing comprises roughly 22,000 clones. About 3.3% of the sample goes to the ten largest clones.

The entry originates in a study of T cells in women clearing cervical HPV infection (dated by TCRdb to 2016 to 2019). At the level of the whole study: The cases were around 23 women with histologically confirmed HPV16-related CIN3 or worse, and 2 of those women had invasive cancers. Cases had a median age of approximately 35 years and controls had a median age of 38, with no significant differences in baseline characteristics. The exploratory proof-of-principle case-control study was nested within the Guanacaste HPV Natural History Study in Costa Rica and compared TCR repertoires across cervical HPV16 outcomes. The 25 or so controls were women who cleared a single incident HPV16 infection within 12 months without developing precancer or cancer. In the parent cohort, some 10,000 women aged 18 or older were enrolled in Guanacaste, Costa Rica, during about 1992 to 1994 and were followed for seven years. Cases and controls were matched on year of sample collection and on age within five years. For cases, a median interval of roughly 150 days, with an interquartile range of 90 to 200 days, was observed between lesion detection and blood sampling. Blood from cases was drawn at the visit where the lesion was first identified, while blood from controls was drawn once the infection was no longer detected. As quality controls, five blinded duplicates were added to each group, bringing the total to about 60 samples made up of 50 or so participants and some ten replicates. Because only a few women had HLA typing data, the possibility that HLA type acted as a confounder could not be ruled out. The paper as a whole reports these results and caveats: TRBV6-7 relative abundance was lower in cases than in controls (about 0.099% versus 0.16%; Bonferroni P = 0.0008). Random forest classifiers combining richness and V gene abundances distinguished cases from controls with an estimated AUC of 0.7 to 0.85. Because T-cell numbers per sample were unknown, differences in richness could reflect varying T-cell content rather than repertoire biology. Whether associations preceded infection or resulted from infection could not be shown with the cross-sectional design, and effector/memory subsets and HPV-specific T cells were not isolated. Across sequencing depths, CIN3+ cases showed significantly higher TCR repertoire richness than controls, but evenness did not differ between the groups.

V loses 2 bases, J loses 2 bases, and the germline ends lie 9 bases apart. Its CDR3 holds 14 amino acids, cysteine through phenylalanine. Part of the CDR3 DNA is given, 33 bases translated from base 1. Sequences MDHEN (CDR1) and SYDVKM (CDR2) are obtained from the germline V gene. This clonotype was sampled from a woman aged 18-70 years with a cervical HPV16 infection that either progressed to CIN3+ or cleared (not recorded which). The specimen was blood buffy coat. Recombination connected TRBV28 to TRBJ1-2; a confident D gene designation cannot be given. The CDR3 protein sequence reads: CASSLPGRNYGYTF. The part of the CDR3 DNA that was read is TGTGCCAGCAGTTTACCGGGGAGGAACTATGGC.